This TCR beta chain stems from a study of T cell responses to AZD1222 COVID-19 vaccine. Generated by immunoSEQ multiplex PCR, the TCRdb table keeps only in-frame clones and is missing some. This repertoire shows approximately 150,000 clones, approximately 86% found once; its top ten account for 5% to 5.5%. A few counts support this clone. Its antigen is undetermined. Trimming cost V 0 bases and J 0 bases, with 12 bases left between them. The CDR3 loop spans 17 amino acids. The study, taken as a whole, reports: Baseline testing showed seropositivity in only a handful of AZD1222 recipients. Donors were chiefly white British, with a greater number of females, and clonal diversity was perhaps underestimated. Spike-specific TCR breadth and depth went up after people got two AZD1222 doses. A reported finding is that nearly half of spike-specific TCRs target unmutated variant regions.

This material consisted of peripheral blood, taken 28 days after the second dose of the MenACWY control vaccine. The clonotype comes from an adult who received the MenACWY meningococcal vaccine as a control. The J gene is TRBJ1-5, the V gene TRBV23-1; D ambiguous. TRBV23-1 is noted as an ORF with a role that remains uncertain. The CDR3 sequence: CASSQSLRIYSNQPQHF. The CDR3, as DNA: TGCGCCAGCAGTCAATCACTGAGAATTTATAGCAATCAGCCCCAGCATTTT.